The clone carrying this T cell receptor beta chain was recorded at least ten times. Its specificity is not known. This CDR3 has 15 amino acids. Germline values: CDR1 MNHEY, CDR2 SVGAGI. V gave up 6 bases and J gave up 7 bases; unmatched junction bases: 7. Study conclusions and caveats: Greatest tumor Treg TCR overlap was with tumor naive CD4+ cells.

MiXCR, applied by TCRdb to the 5' RACE reads, yields one record per CDR3 protein. The sample holds nearly 55,000 distinct CDR3 sequences, about 25% seen once. The rearrangement links TRBV6-5 to TRBJ2-1, with TRBD2 identical over 12 bases. Sequences were obtained from tumor-infiltrating naive CD4+ T cells sorted from the breast tumor. The sample's subset: naive CD4+ T cells, CD4+CD45RA+CD25-. This receptor was obtained from a female donor with breast cancer. For the CDR3, the DNA is TGTGCCAGCAGCCGGTCGACTAGCGGGAGTAATGAGCAGTTCTTC. Its translation is CASSRSTSGSNEQFF.